The following is a TCR beta chain sequence with its context. This CDR3 is 16 amino acids long. V shed 8 bases and J 1 base; nucleotides not matched to a gene: 4. CDR1 and CDR2 from the germline V gene are LNHDA and SQIVND (reference sequence). The data derive from a study of blood T cell repertoires in COVID-19. Study details: Specimens from acute and convalescent COVID-19 originated in the United States, Italy and Spain. PBMCs, B-cell-depleted T cells, or T cells provided the cDNA or gDNA that made up the material.

Per the original data handling: Counts of nucleated cells, estimated from reference gene primer amplification, were obtained. Produced via immunoSEQ multiplex PCR; TCRdb's table is partial and in-frame only. That table is the source of V, J and clone size, and D and trimming were worked out from the DNA. Of fewer than 200,000 clones listed, around four fifths are singletons. The study recruited people aged roughly 18 to 89 years across about two dozen US areas. What was sequenced was PBMCs or T cells enriched from blood (not recorded which). The chain carries TRBV19 and TRBJ2-6; 11 nucleotides align to TRBD1. The TCR comes from a woman between 50 and 59 years old who had recovered from COVID-19. DNA for the CDR3: TGTGCCAGTTGGACAGGGGGCCTTTCTGGGGCCAACGTCCTGACTTTC. This translates into CASWTGGLSGANVLTF.